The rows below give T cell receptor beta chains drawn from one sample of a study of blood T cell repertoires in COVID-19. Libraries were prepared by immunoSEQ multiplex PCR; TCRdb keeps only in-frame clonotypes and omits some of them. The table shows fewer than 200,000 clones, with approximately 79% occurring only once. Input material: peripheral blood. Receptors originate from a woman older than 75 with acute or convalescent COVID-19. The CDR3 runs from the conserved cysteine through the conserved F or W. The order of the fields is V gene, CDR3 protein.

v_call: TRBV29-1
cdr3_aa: CSVSGGVTNEKLFF

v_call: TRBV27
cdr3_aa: CASSFGGSPYTGELFF

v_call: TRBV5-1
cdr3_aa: CASSLTGIYEQYF

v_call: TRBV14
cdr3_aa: CASSQGTSFGYTF

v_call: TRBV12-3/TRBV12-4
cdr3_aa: CASSNRASNIQYF

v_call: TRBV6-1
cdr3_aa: CASSEMLLAGVANTGELFF

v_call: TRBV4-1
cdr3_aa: CASSQGGRLAGRNEQFF

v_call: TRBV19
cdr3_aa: CASSGPRQGMLTVEQFF

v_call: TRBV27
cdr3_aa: CASSFRDRGNEQFF

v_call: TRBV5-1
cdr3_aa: CASSSSGVEAFF

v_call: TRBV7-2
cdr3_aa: CASSFFDEQFF

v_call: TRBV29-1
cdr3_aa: CSVEDFIGRGNTGELFF

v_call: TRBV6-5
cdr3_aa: CASSYKLSYEQYF